This is a list of T cell receptor beta chains from one sample in a study of cytomegalovirus exposure and HLA in healthy donors. Measured with immunoSEQ multiplex PCR; TCRdb has only the in-frame clones, and not every one. The table has about 160,000 clones, around 78% seen once. Sequencing was performed on PBMCs. These receptor sequences come from a woman aged 40 to 55 in good health and CMV-seronegative. Both conserved end residues are part of each CDR3. D genes are given only for firm matches. A row's size may be missing; if present it is once, few, many or a size class.

clone_size,j_call,d_call,v_call,cdr3_nt,cdr3_aa
once,TRBJ2-3,-,TRBV5-4,TGTGCCAGCAGCTCCGGTTGGGCTGATACGCAGTATTTT,CASSSGWADTQYF
-,TRBJ2-1,TRBD2,TRBV28,TGTGCCAGCAGTTGGACTAGCGGGAGATGGTTCTTC,CASSWTSGRWFF
-,TRBJ2-7,-,TRBV18,TGTGCCAGCTCACTATTCAGGGAAAGCTTC,CASSLFRESF
few,TRBJ2-7,TRBD1,TRBV5-1,TGCGCCAGCAGCGAGTTTACAGGGGGAACCTACGAGCAGTACTTC,CASSEFTGGTYEQYF
-,TRBJ2-7,TRBD1,TRBV30,TGTGCCCGGAAAACTCAGGGGGCGTCCTACGAGCAGTACTTC,CARKTQGASYEQYF
-,TRBJ2-7,-,TRBV19,TGTGCCAGTAGTACTGATACAGACTACGAGCAGTACTTC,CASSTDTDYEQYF
few,TRBJ1-2,TRBD1,TRBV13,TGTGCCAGCAGCCACCGGGACAGCGGCCCTCGAGGCTACACCTTC,CASSHRDSGPRGYTF
-,TRBJ2-1,-,TRBV4-1,TGCGCCAGCAGCCAAGACAAGTCTAGCAATGAGCAGTTCTTC,CASSQDKSSNEQFF
-,TRBJ2-3,TRBD2,TRBV5-1,TGCGCCAGCAGCTTCTCTAGCGGTAGATCGGATACGCAGTATTTT,CASSFSSGRSDTQYF
-,TRBJ2-5,TRBD2,TRBV18,TGTGCCAGCTCACCATATATGACTAGCGGAGTCCAAGAGACCCAGTACTTC,CASSPYMTSGVQETQYF
-,TRBJ1-1,-,TRBV9,TGTGCCAGCGAGGGGGTTAAGAACACTGAAGCTTTCTTT,CASEGVKNTEAFF
-,TRBJ1-1,-,TRBV30,TGTGCCTGGAGTAGTCAGTCGAACACTGAAGCTTTCTTT,CAWSSQSNTEAFF
-,TRBJ2-5,-,TRBV5-1,TGCGCCAGCAGCTCCAACCAAGAGACCCAGTACTTC,CASSSNQETQYF
-,TRBJ2-7,TRBD2,TRBV7-8,TGTGCCAGCAGCTTAGGGGCGAAACTAGCGACCTACGAGCAGTACTTC,CASSLGAKLATYEQYF
few,TRBJ1-5,TRBD1,TRBV18,TGTGCCAGCTCACCCGAGACAGGGAGGAATCAGCCCCAGCATTTT,CASSPETGRNQPQHF
-,TRBJ1-2,TRBD1,TRBV5-1,TGCGCCAGCAGCCCCCAGGACAGGAGCTACACCTTC,CASSPQDRSYTF
-,TRBJ1-5,-,TRBV5-6,TGTGCCAGCAACCTGGGGGGTTCCAATCAGCCCCAGCATTTT,CASNLGGSNQPQHF
-,TRBJ1-2,TRBD1,TRBV6-1,TGTGCCAGCAGTGAGGAAGGGGGCAGCATCTATGGCTACACCTTC,CASSEEGGSIYGYTF
-,TRBJ2-7,TRBD2,TRBV7-8,TGTGCCAGCAGGCGGACTAGCGTCCACGAGCAGTACTTC,CASRRTSVHEQYF
-,TRBJ2-1,TRBD2,TRBV4-1,TGCGCCAGCAGCCAAGGTGGACTAGCGGGAGTGAATGAGCAGTTCTTC,CASSQGGLAGVNEQFF
-,TRBJ1-2,-,TRBV18,TGTGCCAGCTCACCTAGGACAGACAATGGCTACACCTTC,CASSPRTDNGYTF
-,TRBJ2-3,TRBD1,TRBV5-4,TGTGCCAGCAGTACAGGGGGCGCTTTTGGTAATACGCAGTATTTT,CASSTGGAFGNTQYF
-,TRBJ1-4,TRBD1,TRBV19,TGTGCCAGTAGTATTCTGGGACAGGGTAATGAAAAACTGTTTTTT,CASSILGQGNEKLFF
-,TRBJ2-1,-,TRBV9,TGTGCCAGCAGCGTAGGGGGCAGGGTGGGCAATGAGCAGTTCTTC,CASSVGGRVGNEQFF
-,TRBJ2-5,-,TRBV2,TGTGCCAGCAGTGAAAAAAGAGGAGAGACCCAGTACTTC,CASSEKRGETQYF
-,TRBJ2-7,-,TRBV6-1,TGTGCCAGCAGGTATCGGGACATACGCTCCTACGAGCAGTACTTC,CASRYRDIRSYEQYF
-,TRBJ2-2,-,TRBV5-8,TGTGCCAGCAGAAACCCCAGGTCCGGGGAGCTGTTTTTT,CASRNPRSGELFF
-,TRBJ1-5,TRBD1,TRBV18,TGTGCCAGCTCACCTAGACAGGGGGATCAGCCCCAGCATTTT,CASSPRQGDQPQHF
few,TRBJ2-5,TRBD1,TRBV6-5,TGTGCCAGTGGACAGGGGGCTTGGGAGACCCAGTACTTC,CASGQGAWETQYF
-,TRBJ2-1,TRBD1,TRBV7-9,TGTGCCAGCAGCTCCGGGACAGGGGACGGGAATGAGCAGTTCTTC,CASSSGTGDGNEQFF
once,TRBJ1-1,-,TRBV2,TGTGCCAGCAGTGAAGCCACCCACAGGGTGGCGAACACTGAAGCTTTCTTT,CASSEATHRVANTEAFF
-,TRBJ2-5,TRBD1,TRBV30,TGTGCCTGGAGTCCCCTGCTAGGGGGCAAAGGAGAGACCCAGTACTTC,CAWSPLLGGKGETQYF
-,TRBJ1-5,-,TRBV19,TGTGCCAGTCAGGGGACATACAGCGGCGGACTCAATCAGCCCCAGCATTTT,CASQGTYSGGLNQPQHF
-,TRBJ1-1,-,TRBV18,TGTGCCAGCTCATCGACCGGGTTGATGGAGGCTTTCTTT,CASSSTGLMEAFF